What follows describes a single T cell receptor beta chain. Its antigen remains unidentified. The sample originates from a study of cytomegalovirus exposure and HLA in healthy donors. Whole-study results and caveats: Later, TCR association rates were found to vary by HLA locus, highest for DRB1 and lowest for HLA-C.

60 Vbeta and 13 Jbeta primers were used in PCR. Clones were sequenced by immunoSEQ multiplex PCR, and TCRdb holds only the in-frame ones, with some missing. The table includes some 200,000 clones, 81% detected once. CDR1 is LNHNV and CDR2 is YYDKDF in the germline V gene (reference sequence). Trimming removed 0 bases from V and 9 bases from J, with 21 bases in between. The CDR3 contains 17 residues. The gene calls are TRBV15 and TRBJ1-5; D unresolved. This receptor was obtained from a man aged 45-65 years in good health and CMV-seronegative. Sequences were obtained from PBMCs. The CDR3 loop is CATSRDLEGPGKRPQHF. In nucleotides, the CDR3 is TGTGCCACCAGCAGAGATCTCGAGGGTCCGGGTAAGAGGCCCCAGCATTTT.